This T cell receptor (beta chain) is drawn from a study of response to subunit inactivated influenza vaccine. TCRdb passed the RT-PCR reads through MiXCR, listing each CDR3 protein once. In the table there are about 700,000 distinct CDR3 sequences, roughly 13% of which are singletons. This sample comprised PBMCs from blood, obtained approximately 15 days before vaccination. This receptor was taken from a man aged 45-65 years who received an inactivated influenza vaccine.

CDR3 protein: CAISDWKTGPSYEQYF. In DNA, the CDR3 is TGTGCCATCAGTGATTGGAAGACAGGCCCATCCTACGAGCAGTACTTC. This chain links TRBV10-3 with TRBJ2-7, with TRBD1 as a possible D gene (6 bases). This CDR3 has 16 residues. Germline V gene sequence: CDR1 ENHRY, CDR2 SYGVKD. V was pared by 3 bases and J by 1 base, with 16 bases between.